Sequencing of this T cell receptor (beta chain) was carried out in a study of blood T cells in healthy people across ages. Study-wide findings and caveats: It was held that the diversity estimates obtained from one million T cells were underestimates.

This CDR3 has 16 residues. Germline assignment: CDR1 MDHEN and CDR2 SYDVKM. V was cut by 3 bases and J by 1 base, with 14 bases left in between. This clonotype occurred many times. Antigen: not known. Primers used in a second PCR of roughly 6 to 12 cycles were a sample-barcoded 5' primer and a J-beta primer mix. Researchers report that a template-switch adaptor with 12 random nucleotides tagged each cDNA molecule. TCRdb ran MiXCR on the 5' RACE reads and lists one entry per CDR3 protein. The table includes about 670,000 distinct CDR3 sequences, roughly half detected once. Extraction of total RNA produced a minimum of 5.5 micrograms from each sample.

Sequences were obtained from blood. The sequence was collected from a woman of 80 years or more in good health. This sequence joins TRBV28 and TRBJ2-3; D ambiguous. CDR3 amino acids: CASSFSWRGGTDTQYF. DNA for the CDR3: TGTGCCAGCAGTTTCTCTTGGAGAGGAGGCACAGATACGCAGTATTTT.